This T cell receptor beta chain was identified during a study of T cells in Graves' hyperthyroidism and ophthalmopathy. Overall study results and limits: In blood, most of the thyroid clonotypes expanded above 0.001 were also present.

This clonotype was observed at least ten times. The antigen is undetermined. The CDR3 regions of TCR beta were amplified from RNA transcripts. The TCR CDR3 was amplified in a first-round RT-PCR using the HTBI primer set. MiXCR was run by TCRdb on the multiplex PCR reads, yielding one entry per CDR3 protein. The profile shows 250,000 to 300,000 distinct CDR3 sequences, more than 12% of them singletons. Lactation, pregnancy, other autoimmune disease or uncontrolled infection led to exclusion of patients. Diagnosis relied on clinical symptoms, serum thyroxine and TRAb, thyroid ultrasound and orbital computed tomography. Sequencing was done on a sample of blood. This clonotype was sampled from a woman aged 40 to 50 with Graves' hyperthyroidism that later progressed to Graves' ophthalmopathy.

The CDR3, as DNA: TGTGCCAGCAGCGCCGCCGAGAGAATGACCTACGAGCAGTACTTC. It codes for CASSAAERMTYEQYF. This chain connects TRBV12-3 or TRBV12-4 to TRBJ2-7; D unresolved. V lost 6 bases, J lost 2 bases, and 17 bases lay in between. CDR3 length: 15 amino acids.